The clone carrying this T cell receptor beta chain was recorded a few times. What it binds is unknown. V was shortened by 3 bases and J by 4 bases, with 10 bases between the two germline ends. The CDR3 length is 13 residues. Germline CDR1 is LNHDA and CDR2 is SQIVND (reference sequence). This sample is part of a study of shared clonotypes between healthy human individuals. Study context: In total, the donors were two women and a few men aged 18 to 49.

This table comes from immunoSEQ multiplex PCR, and its TCRdb copy is limited to in-frame clones, with some not included. The data contain about 2.5 million clones, around 90% of them singletons. Study-wide results and caveats: Unshared clonotypes carried lower generation probabilities than those common to all four donors. Rarefaction exposed incomplete sorted-subset sequencing despite large depth.

The sequencing sample was made of naive CD4+ T cells from PBMCs. This sample's subset: CD45RA+ positively selected. The clonotype originates from a man between 18 and 29 years old in good health. Some clones in this sample may be carry-over from other donors' samples. The V gene is TRBV19, the J gene TRBJ2-7; D call uncertain. The CDR3 spells CASSIRVWYEQYF. The CDR3 coding sequence is TGTGCCAGTAGTATTCGGGTTTGGTACGAGCAGTACTTC.